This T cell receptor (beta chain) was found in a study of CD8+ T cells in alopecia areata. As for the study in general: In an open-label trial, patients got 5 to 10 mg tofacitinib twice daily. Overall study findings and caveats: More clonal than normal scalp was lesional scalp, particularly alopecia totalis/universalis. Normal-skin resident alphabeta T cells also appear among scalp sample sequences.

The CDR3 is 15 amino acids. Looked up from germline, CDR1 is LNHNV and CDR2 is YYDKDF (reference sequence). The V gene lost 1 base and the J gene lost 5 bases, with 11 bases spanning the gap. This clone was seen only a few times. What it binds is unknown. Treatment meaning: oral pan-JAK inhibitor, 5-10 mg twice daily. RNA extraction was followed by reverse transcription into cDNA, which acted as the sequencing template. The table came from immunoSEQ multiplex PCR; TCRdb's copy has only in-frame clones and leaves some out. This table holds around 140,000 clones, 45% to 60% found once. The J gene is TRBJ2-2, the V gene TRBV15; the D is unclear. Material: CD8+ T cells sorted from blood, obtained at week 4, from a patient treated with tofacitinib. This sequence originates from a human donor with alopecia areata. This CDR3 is CATSRASLGTGELFF. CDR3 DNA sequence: TGTGCCACCAGCAGAGCCTCGCTGGGGACCGGGGAGCTGTTTTTT.